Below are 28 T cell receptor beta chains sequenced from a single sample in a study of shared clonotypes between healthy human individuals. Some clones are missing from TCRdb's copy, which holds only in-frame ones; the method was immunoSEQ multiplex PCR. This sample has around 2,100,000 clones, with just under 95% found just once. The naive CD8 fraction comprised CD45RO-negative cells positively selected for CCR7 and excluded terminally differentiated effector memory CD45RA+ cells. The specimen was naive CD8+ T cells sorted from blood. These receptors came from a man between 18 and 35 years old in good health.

The chain's CDR3 is CASSPPRGPKDTQYF. For the CDR3, the DNA is TGTGCCAGCAGCCCGCCCAGGGGGCCGAAAGATACGCAGTATTTT. The rearrangement links TRBV5-4 to TRBJ2-3, with 8 nucleotides matching TRBD1. This CDR3 region has 15 residues. The germline gives CDR1 SGHNT, CDR2 YYREEE (reference sequence). Losses at the gene ends were 4 bases for V and 5 bases for J; bases not matched to a gene: 9.

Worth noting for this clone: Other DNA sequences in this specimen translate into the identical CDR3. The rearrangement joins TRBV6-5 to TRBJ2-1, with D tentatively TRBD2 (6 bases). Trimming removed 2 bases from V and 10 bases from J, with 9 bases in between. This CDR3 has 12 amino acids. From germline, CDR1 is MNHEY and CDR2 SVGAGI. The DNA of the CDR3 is TGTGCCAGCAGTTACGCGGGACTCGAGCAGTTCTTC. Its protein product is CASSYAGLEQFF.

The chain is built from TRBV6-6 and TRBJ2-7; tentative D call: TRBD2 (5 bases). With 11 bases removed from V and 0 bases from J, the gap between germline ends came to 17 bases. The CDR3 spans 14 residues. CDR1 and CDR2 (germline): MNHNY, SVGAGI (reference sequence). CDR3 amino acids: CAGTTSGSSYEQYF. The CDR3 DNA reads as TGTGCCGGCACTACAAGCGGAAGCTCCTACGAGCAGTACTTC.

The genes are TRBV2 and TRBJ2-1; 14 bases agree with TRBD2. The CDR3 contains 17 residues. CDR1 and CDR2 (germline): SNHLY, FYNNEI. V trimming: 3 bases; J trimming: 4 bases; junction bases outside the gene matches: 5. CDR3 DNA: TGTGCCAGCAGTGATCCGACTAGCGGGAGGGTGTACAATGAGCAGTTCTTC. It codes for CASSDPTSGRVYNEQFF.

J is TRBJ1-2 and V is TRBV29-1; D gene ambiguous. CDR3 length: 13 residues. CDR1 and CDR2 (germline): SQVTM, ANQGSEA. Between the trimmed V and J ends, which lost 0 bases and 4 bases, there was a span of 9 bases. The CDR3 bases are TGCAGCGTTGAAGATGTCCAGACCTATGGCTACACCTTC. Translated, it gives CSVEDVQTYGYTF.

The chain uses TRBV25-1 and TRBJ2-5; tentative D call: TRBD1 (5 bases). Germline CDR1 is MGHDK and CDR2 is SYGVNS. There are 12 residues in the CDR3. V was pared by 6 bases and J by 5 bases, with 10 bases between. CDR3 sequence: CASRGVGETQYF. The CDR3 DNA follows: TGTGCCAGCAGAGGGGTCGGGGAGACCCAGTACTTC.

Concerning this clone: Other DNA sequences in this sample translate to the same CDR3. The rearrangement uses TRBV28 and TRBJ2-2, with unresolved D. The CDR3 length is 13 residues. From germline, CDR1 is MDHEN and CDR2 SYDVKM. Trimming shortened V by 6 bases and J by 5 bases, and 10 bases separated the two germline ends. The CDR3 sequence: CASSPTGTGELFF. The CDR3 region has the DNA TGTGCCAGCAGCCCCACTGGGACCGGGGAGCTGTTTTTT.

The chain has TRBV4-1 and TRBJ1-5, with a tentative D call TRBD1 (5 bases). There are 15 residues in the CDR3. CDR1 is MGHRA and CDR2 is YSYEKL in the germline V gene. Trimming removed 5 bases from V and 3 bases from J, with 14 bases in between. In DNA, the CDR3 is TGCGCCAGCAGCGTAACAGGAGATTTCAATCAGCCCCAGCATTTT. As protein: CASSVTGDFNQPQHF.

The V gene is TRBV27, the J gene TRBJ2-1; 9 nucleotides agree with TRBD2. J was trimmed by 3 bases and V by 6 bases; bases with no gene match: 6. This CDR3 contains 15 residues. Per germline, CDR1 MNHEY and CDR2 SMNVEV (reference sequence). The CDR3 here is CASSPAGGNYNEQFF. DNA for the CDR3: TGTGCCAGCAGCCCAGCGGGAGGTAACTACAATGAGCAGTTCTTC.

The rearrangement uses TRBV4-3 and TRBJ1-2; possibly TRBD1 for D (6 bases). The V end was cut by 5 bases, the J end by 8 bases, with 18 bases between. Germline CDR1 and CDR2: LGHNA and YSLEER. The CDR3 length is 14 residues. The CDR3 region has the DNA TGCGCCAGCAGCTCAAGCTACAGGGTAGAAGGCTACACCTTC. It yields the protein CASSSSYRVEGYTF.

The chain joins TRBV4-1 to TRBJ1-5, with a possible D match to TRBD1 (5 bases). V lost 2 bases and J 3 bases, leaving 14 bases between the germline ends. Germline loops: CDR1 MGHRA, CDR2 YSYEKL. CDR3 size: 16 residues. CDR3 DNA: TGCGCCAGCAGCCAAAAGGGGACGGGGTCCAATCAGCCCCAGCATTTT. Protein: CASSQKGTGSNQPQHF.

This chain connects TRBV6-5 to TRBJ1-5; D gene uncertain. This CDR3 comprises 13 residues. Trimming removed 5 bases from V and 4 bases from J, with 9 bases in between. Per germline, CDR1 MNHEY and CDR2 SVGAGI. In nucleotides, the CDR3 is TGTGCCAGCAGTGGGGTTGCAAATCAGCCCCAGCATTTT. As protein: CASSGVANQPQHF.

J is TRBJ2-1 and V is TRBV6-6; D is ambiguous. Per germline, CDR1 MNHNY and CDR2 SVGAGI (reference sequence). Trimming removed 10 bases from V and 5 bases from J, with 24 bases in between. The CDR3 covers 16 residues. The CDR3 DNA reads TGTGCCATCCAGTTGTCCGGTACTTGGGAAAACAATGAGCAGTTCTTC. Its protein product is CAIQLSGTWENNEQFF.

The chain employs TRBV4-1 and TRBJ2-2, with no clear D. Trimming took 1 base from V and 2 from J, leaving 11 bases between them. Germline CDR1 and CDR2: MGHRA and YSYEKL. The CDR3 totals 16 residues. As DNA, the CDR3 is TGCGCCAGCAGCCAAGCTGGGTTGTCCAACACCGGGGAGCTGTTTTTT. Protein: CASSQAGLSNTGELFF.

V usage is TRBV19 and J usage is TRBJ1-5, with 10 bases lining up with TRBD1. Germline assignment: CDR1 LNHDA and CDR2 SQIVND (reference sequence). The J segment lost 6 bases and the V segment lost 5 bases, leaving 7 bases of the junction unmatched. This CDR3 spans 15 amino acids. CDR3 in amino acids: CASSLGTGARQPQHF. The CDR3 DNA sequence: TGTGCCAGTAGTCTAGGGACAGGGGCACGTCAGCCCCAGCATTTT.

CDR3 loop: CASSLEVDPYEQYF. The CDR3 DNA reads TGTGCCAGCAGCTTAGAGGTAGACCCCTACGAGCAGTACTTC. The chain uses TRBV13 and TRBJ2-7; D not certain. The CDR3 extends over 14 amino acids. The germline V gene has CDR1 PRHDT and CDR2 FYEKMQ (reference sequence). Deletions cut 1 base from V and 2 bases from J, with 9 bases between.

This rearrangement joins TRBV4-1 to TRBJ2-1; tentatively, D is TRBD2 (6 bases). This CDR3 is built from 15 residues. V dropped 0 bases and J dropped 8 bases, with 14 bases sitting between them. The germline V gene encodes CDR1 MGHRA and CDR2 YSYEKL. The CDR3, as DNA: TGCGCCAGCAGCCAAGAAGGGCTAGGCGGGGATGAGCAGTTCTTC. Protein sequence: CASSQEGLGGDEQFF.

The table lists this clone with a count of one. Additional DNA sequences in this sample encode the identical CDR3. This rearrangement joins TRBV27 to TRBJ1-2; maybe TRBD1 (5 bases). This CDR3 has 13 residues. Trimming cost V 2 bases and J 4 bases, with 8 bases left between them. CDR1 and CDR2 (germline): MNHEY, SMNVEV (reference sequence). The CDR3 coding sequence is TGTGCCAGCAGTTTAGACAGAAGCTATGGCTACACCTTC. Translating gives CASSLDRSYGYTF.

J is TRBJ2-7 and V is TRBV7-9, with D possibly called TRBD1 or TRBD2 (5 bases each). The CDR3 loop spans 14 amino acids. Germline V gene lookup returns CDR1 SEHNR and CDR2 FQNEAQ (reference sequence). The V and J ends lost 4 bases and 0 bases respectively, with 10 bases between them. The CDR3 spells CASSSRDVSYEQYF. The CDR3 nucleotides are TGTGCCAGCAGCTCTAGGGACGTCTCCTACGAGCAGTACTTC.

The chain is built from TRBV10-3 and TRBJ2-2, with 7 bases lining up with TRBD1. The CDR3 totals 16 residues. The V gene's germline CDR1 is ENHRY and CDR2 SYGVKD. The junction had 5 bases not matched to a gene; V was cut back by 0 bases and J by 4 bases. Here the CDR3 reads CAISESIRTGTGELFF. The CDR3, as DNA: TGTGCCATCAGTGAGTCGATTAGGACAGGCACCGGGGAGCTGTTTTTT.

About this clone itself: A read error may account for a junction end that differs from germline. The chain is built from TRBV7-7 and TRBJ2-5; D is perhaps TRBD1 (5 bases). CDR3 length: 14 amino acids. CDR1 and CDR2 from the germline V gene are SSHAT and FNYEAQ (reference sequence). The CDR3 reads CASSLHPGKETQYF. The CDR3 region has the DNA TGTGCTAGCAGCTTACATCCAGGGAAAGAGACCCAGTACTTC.

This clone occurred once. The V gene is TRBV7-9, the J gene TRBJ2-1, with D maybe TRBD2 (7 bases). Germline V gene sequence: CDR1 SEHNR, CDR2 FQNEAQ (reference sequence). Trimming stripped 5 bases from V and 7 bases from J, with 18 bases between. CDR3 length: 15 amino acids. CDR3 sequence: CASSDKGGEVNEQFF. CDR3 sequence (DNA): TGTGCCAGCAGCGACAAGGGGGGGGAGGTAAATGAGCAGTTCTTC.

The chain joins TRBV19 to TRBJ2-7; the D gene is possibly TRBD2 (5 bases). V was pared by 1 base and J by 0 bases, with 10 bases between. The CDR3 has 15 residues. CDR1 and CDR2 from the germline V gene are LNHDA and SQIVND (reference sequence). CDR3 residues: CASSIGRGDSYEQYF. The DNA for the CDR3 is TGTGCCAGTAGTATAGGACGGGGTGACTCCTACGAGCAGTACTTC.

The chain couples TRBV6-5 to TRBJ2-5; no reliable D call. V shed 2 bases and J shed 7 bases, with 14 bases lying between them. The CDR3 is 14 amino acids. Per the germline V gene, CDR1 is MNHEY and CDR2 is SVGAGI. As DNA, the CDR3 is TGTGCCAGCAGTTACGGTAGCTTTGATGGGACCCAGTACTTC. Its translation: CASSYGSFDGTQYF.

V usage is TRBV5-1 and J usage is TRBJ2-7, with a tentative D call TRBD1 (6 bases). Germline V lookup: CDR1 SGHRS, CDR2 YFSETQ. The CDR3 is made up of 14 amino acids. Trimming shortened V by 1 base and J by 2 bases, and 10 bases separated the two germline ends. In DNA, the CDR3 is TGCGCCAGCAGCTTGTATCCAGGGGCCTACGAGCAGTACTTC. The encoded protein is CASSLYPGAYEQYF.

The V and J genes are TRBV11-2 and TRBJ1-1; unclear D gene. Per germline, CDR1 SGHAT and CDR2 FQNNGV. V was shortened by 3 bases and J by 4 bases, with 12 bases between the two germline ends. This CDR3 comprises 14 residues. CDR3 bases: TGTGCCAGCAGCTTTGGGCCCGGAGGCACTGAAGCTTTCTTT. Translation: CASSFGPGGTEAFF.

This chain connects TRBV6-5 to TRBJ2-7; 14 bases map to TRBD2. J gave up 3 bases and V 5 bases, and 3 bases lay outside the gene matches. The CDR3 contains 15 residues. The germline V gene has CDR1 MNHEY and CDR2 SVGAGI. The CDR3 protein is CASSQGLAGDYEQYF. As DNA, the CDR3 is TGTGCCAGCAGTCAGGGACTAGCGGGAGACTACGAGCAGTACTTC.

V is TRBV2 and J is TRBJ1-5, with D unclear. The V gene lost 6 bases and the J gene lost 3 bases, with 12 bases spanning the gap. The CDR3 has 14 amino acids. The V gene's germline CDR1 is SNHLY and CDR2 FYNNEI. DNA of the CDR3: TGTGCCAGCAGAGAAACATCCCCCAATCAGCCCCAGCATTTT. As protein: CASRETSPNQPQHF.